A selection of T cell receptor beta chains follows, all from one sample in a study of CD8+CD57+ T cells in acquired aplastic anemia. TCRdb re-called the reads with MiXCR, one entry per CDR3 protein. The sample carries 200,000 to 300,000 distinct CDR3 sequences, roughly 82% recorded once. The material sequenced was sorted CD4+, CD8+, or CD8+CD57+ T cells (not recorded which) from PBMCs. Receptors originate from a human donor with aplastic anemia. Both conserved end residues are part of each CDR3. The D gene is left open where the match is weak. Expanded clones get a size class; other rows say once, few or many, or leave the size out.

d_gene | j_gene | abundance | v_gene | CDR3nt | CDR3aa
. | TRBJ2-1 | once | TRBV11-3 | TGTGCCAGCTCAAGACAGGCCAACGCCTACAATGAGCAGTTCTTC | CASSRQANAYNEQFF
. | TRBJ2-5 | . | TRBV7-9 | TGTGCCAGCAGCTTTGAAAGAAGGGGGAAAGGCGACCAGTACTTC | CASSFERRGKGDQYF
. | TRBJ1-4 | once | TRBV20-1 | TGCAGTGCTGTTTCGGTGGGTGAAAAACTGTTTTTT | CSAVSVGEKLFF
. | TRBJ2-7 | . | TRBV7-8 | TGTGCCAGCAGCCTTGAGCTCGAATGCAAGGCCTTTTTC | CASSLELECKAFF
TRBD2 | TRBJ2-3 | . | TRBV7-8 | TGTGCCAGCAGCTTAGGACTAGCGCCCGTGAATGGGCAGTTT | CASSLGLAPVNGQF
. | TRBJ2-3 | . | TRBV7-8 | TGTGCCAGCAGCGCCGGTACCAGGGGAAGGGGTACGCAGTATTTT | CASSAGTRGRGTQYF
. | TRBJ1-2 | . | TRBV19 | TGTGCCAGTACCTTTGAGATGAGTCCCCACTATGGCTGCACCTTC | CASTFEMSPHYGCTF
. | TRBJ1-5 | . | TRBV6-5 | TGTGCCAGCAGTTACGGGGAAGGTAGCGGGGCCTACGAGCATTTT | CASSYGEGSGAYEHF
. | TRBJ2-2 | . | TRBV7-9 | TGTGCCAGCAGCTTGGTAAGGGGGGAGCTGTACTTC | CASSLVRGELYF
. | TRBJ1-2 | . | TRBV2 | TGTGCCAGCAGCTTCCCGGGACCGGGGGCGTATGGCCACAACTTC | CASSFPGPGAYGHNF
. | TRBJ2-3 | . | TRBV11-2 | TGTGCCAGCAGCTTAGGCCCTAGCGTCAGCACAGATACGCAGTATTTT | CASSLGPSVSTDTQYF
. | TRBJ1-1 | few | TRBV19 | TGTGCCAGTAGTAACAGGTACGACACTGAAGCTTTCTTT | CASSNRYDTEAFF
. | TRBJ2-7 | . | TRBV7-9 | TGTGCCAGCGGGCAGTCCTACGAGCAGTACTTC | CASGQSYEQYF
. | TRBJ1-5 | . | TRBV9 | TGTGCCAGCAGCGTAGTCTTACAGGGAGTCTTATGCAATCAGCCCCAGCATTTT | CASSVVLQGVLCNQPQHF
. | TRBJ2-1 | . | TRBV9 | TGTGCCAGCAGCCAGGGGACCGGAGGGGGTCAGGAGGAGCAGTTCTTC | CASSQGTGGGQEEQFF
. | TRBJ2-5 | . | TRBV7-4 | TGTGCCAGCGGTTCCAGGGGCACATATACGCAGTATTATTACTTC | CASGSRGTYTQYYYF
. | TRBJ2-2 | few | TRBV19 | TGTGCCAGTAGTCCGGGGGGCAGTAACACCGGGGAGCTGTTTTTT | CASSPGGSNTGELFF
. | TRBJ2-7 | . | TRBV9 | TGTGCCAGCGGTGAGGCTGGGAACATACAGTACGTGCAGTACTTC | CASGEAGNIQYVQYF
. | TRBJ2-7 | . | TRBV15 | TGTGCCAGCAAGAGCGCAGGGGAGGACTACGAGCAGTACTTC | CASKSAGEDYEQYF
. | TRBJ2-3 | few | TRBV9 | TGTGCCAGCGGGAAAGGGGGTGAAAAACTGTTTTTTTTT | CASGKGGEKLFFF
. | TRBJ2-3 | . | TRBV9 | TGTGCCAGCAGCGTGGCAGCAGGTGCCCAGTATTCGCAGTATTTT | CASSVAAGAQYSQYF
. | TRBJ1-5 | . | TRBV11-2 | TGTGCCAGCACCCTGGGAGGGAATCAGCCCCAGCATTTT | CASTLGGNQPQHF
. | TRBJ2-1 | . | TRBV2 | TGTGCCAGCGGGGACGGGGTCACAGGTACGCAGTTCTTT | CASGDGVTGTQFF
. | TRBJ2-1 | . | TRBV7-9 | . | CASSFYICSAKQREYEQFF
. | TRBJ2-3 | . | TRBV7-6 | TGTGCCAGCAGCCATGAGAGAGGTCCCGATACTGAGCATTTT | CASSHERGPDTEHF
TRBD2 | TRBJ2-3 | . | TRBV15 | TGTGCCAGCGGCAGCGGGGGCACAGATACGCAGCATTTC | CASGSGGTDTQHF
TRBD1 | TRBJ1-6 | . | TRBV7-3 | TGTGCCAGCAGCTTGGGCGGGGGACAGCGAACGCCCCACCACTTT | CASSLGGGQRTPHHF
TRBD2 | TRBJ2-1 | . | TRBV7-2 | TGTGCCAGCAGCTTTGAAAGAGGCGGGGGGAGCACTTTGCAGTTCTTC | CASSFERGGGSTLQFF
. | TRBJ2-3 | . | TRBV10-3 | TGTGCCATCAGTGACGGGGATACGCAGTATTTT | CAISDGDTQYF
. | TRBJ1-2 | once | TRBV7-2 | TGTGCTAGCAGCTTGGAGACCGACGGGCTCGAGTATGGCTACACCTTC | CASSLETDGLEYGYTF
. | TRBJ2-3 | . | TRBV7-9 | TGTGCCAGCAGCAAGGGGGGGGGTCGGGAAACCCAGCACTTT | CASSKGGGRETQHF
TRBD1 | TRBJ2-1 | . | TRBV7-9 | TGTGCCAGCAGCTATGAGGGGGCAGGCACTCAAGCCTTC | CASSYEGAGTQAF
. | TRBJ2-7 | . | TRBV11-3 | TGTGCCAGCAGCTTAACAGAGGCGGACTACGAGCAGTACTTC | CASSLTEADYEQYF
. | TRBJ1-6 | . | TRBV7-2 | TGTGCCAGCAGCTCCACTGGAGGTGGAAATTCACCCCTCCACTTT | CASSSTGGGNSPLHF
TRBD2 | TRBJ2-3 | . | TRBV11-2 | TGTGCCAGCAGCCCGGGGACTAGCGGGCGCACAGATACGCAGTATTTT | CASSPGTSGRTDTQYF
. | TRBJ2-2 | . | TRBV7-3 | TGTGCCAGCAGCAGATTGGCGGATGCCGCCGAGGACTGGTTTTTT | CASSRLADAAEDWFF
. | TRBJ2-7 | . | TRBV4-1 | TGTGCCAGCAGCGTTAGCCCAGCGGAAACCTACGAGCAGTACTTC | CASSVSPAETYEQYF
. | TRBJ2-3 | . | TRBV7-9 | TGTGCCAGCGGGGACGGGGCCACGGATACGTTGTATTTT | CASGDGATDTLYF
. | TRBJ2-3 | . | TRBV7-8 | TGTGCCGGCGGCGACGGGGGCACAGGCACGCCGTATTTT | CAGGDGGTGTPYF
. | TRBJ1-1 | . | TRBV9 | TGTGCCAGCAGCGATTACAGCACCACCACTGATTCACTCTTT | CASSDYSTTTDSLF
TRBD2 | TRBJ2-5 | . | TRBV20-1 | TGCAGTGCCTCCGGGACTAGCGGGGGAACAGAGACCCAGTACTTC | CSASGTSGGTETQYF
. | TRBJ1-2 | . | TRBV11-3 | TGTGCCAGCAGCTTCCGGCTGACAGATAACTATGGCTACACCTTC | CASSFRLTDNYGYTF
TRBD1 | TRBJ1-6 | . | TRBV6-1 | TGTGCCAGCAAGGACAGGGATAATTCACCCCTCCACTTT | CASKDRDNSPLHF
. | TRBJ1-5 | . | TRBV12-3/TRBV12-4 | TGTGCCAGCAGCCCTCTGGGTAACAATCAGCCCCAGCATTTT | CASSPLGNNQPQHF
. | TRBJ2-5 | . | TRBV7-3 | TGTGCCAGCAGCCCGGCAGGGCGTAACAGTGAGCAGTTGTACTTC | CASSPAGRNSEQLYF
. | TRBJ2-3 | . | TRBV7-9 | TGTGCCAGCAGCTCAGCCTGGGGGCCGAACACCGGGGAGTTT | CASSSAWGPNTGEF
TRBD2 | TRBJ2-1 | . | TRBV6-5 | TGTGCCAGCAGCTACGGGACTAGCGGGGGGGGCGGTGAGCAGTTCTTC | CASSYGTSGGGGEQFF
. | TRBJ2-3 | . | TRBV7-8 | TGTGCCAGCAGCTTAGCGGGGGAACCGGATACCATGTATTTT | CASSLAGEPDTMYF
. | TRBJ2-7 | few | TRBV4-1 | TGCGCCAGCAGCCAAGGGACAGCAGTTTACGAGCAGTACTTC | CASSQGTAVYEQYF
. | TRBJ2-3 | . | TRBV7-8 | TGTGCCAGCAGCTTAGGGGGAGGTTCCGATACGCCGTATTATTTT | CASSLGGGSDTPYYF
. | TRBJ2-3 | few | TRBV9 | TGTGCCAGCAGCGTAGGGGGGCAGAGCACCGAGACGCAGTATTTT | CASSVGGQSTETQYF
. | TRBJ2-3 | many | TRBV5-5 | TGTGCCAGCAGCTTGGACATCTTCGCTAGCACAGATACGCAGTATTTT | CASSLDIFASTDTQYF
. | TRBJ2-3 | few | TRBV7-8 | TGTGCCAGCAGCTTAGAGGGAGGTCGCGCTACGCAGTATTTT | CASSLEGGRATQYF